This is a list of T cell receptor beta chains from one sample in a study of a mutant IDH1 vaccine in newly diagnosed glioma. These TCRs' antigens remain unknown. Repertoires were generated with immunoSEQ multiplex PCR, while TCRdb's copy carries only in-frame clones and drops some. This table has around 42,000 clones, roughly 85% appearing once. Sequenced material: PBMCs, taken from a glioma patient whose treatment included an IDH1 peptide vaccine. The source is a man between 35 and 55 years old with glioma. Each CDR3 is given with its conserved first and last residue. A D gene is named only where the DNA matches it firmly.

v_gene	d_gene	j_gene	CDR3aa
TRBV7-7	NA	TRBJ1-1	CASSSTMNTEAFF
TRBV2	NA	TRBJ2-1	CASRRGGGPYNEQFF
TRBV5-5	NA	TRBJ2-7	CASSFPGSPYEQYF
TRBV15	NA	TRBJ1-1	CATSRLNTEAFF
TRBV6-5	NA	TRBJ2-1	CASSYAGPDYNEQFF
TRBV20-1	TRBD1	TRBJ1-1	CSAAGQGEAFF
TRBV29-1	NA	TRBJ1-1	CSAIADSGRVAFF
TRBV2	NA	TRBJ2-1	CASSEQGGTDEQFF
TRBV27	NA	TRBJ2-6	CASQKGERNSGANVLTF
TRBV28	TRBD1	TRBJ2-7	CASIRTGLSYEQYF
TRBV11-3	TRBD2	TRBJ2-1	CASSLWGGNEQFF
TRBV15	NA	TRBJ1-1	CATSRVRGDTEAFF
TRBV27	NA	TRBJ2-7	CASNPLAGGGSYEQYF
TRBV4-2	NA	TRBJ2-5	CASSQDLGNWETQYF
TRBV6-1	NA	TRBJ2-2	CASRVTGTGELFF
TRBV7-2	NA	TRBJ1-1	CASSLGVSWGNTEAFF
TRBV19	NA	TRBJ2-1	CASSAVRDDNEQFF
TRBV7-2	NA	TRBJ2-3	CASSPRRVTDTQYF
TRBV5-4	TRBD1	TRBJ1-1	CASSLQGVFTEAFF
TRBV10-3	NA	TRBJ2-4	CAISEGTVSNIQYF
TRBV19	NA	TRBJ1-4	CASSARVWGNEKLFF
TRBV7-2	NA	TRBJ2-2	CASSFGLTGELFF
TRBV25-1	TRBD1	TRBJ2-1	CASSGQGIRSYNEQFF
TRBV6-5	NA	TRBJ1-1	CASTGASRGTEAFF
TRBV5-1	TRBD1	TRBJ2-7	CASSFRVGQGAGEQYF
TRBV11-1	TRBD1	TRBJ1-4	CASSTPPGQGDEKLFF
TRBV6-1	NA	TRBJ2-6	CASSVSGTGANVLTF
TRBV5-1	NA	TRBJ2-3	CASSLRGADTQYF
TRBV11-2	TRBD2	TRBJ2-7	CASSLDPLGGTSGRGEQYF
TRBV10-3	NA	TRBJ1-2	CAVGRTDYGYTF
TRBV28	TRBD1	TRBJ1-1	CVLRGRGAEAFF
TRBV19	NA	TRBJ1-5	CASSPRGNQPQHF
TRBV6-1	NA	TRBJ1-5	CASYKDAGPQHF
TRBV28	TRBD2	TRBJ2-3	CASIDPAGVADTQYF
TRBV7-2	TRBD2	TRBJ2-7	CASSQPGLAGVKEQYF
TRBV5-1	NA	TRBJ2-2	CASSPGDSNTGELFF
TRBV4-2	NA	TRBJ1-1	CASSQEYRGTTKAFF
TRBV6-5	NA	TRBJ1-5	CASSYNGGFQPQHF
TRBV6-5	TRBD2	TRBJ2-7	CASGEREKHEQYF
TRBV10-3	NA	TRBJ2-7	CAISTSTYEQYF
TRBV27	NA	TRBJ1-2	CASGYPGNYGYTF
TRBV5-4	TRBD2	TRBJ2-1	CASSLSVDGRGEQFF
TRBV9	TRBD1	TRBJ1-2	CASSVGTGGYGYTF
TRBV1	NA	TRBJ2-3	CTSADGLRTDTQYF
TRBV7-3	NA	TRBJ2-2	CASSPQASDTGELFF
TRBV11-2	TRBD2	TRBJ2-2	CASSLVVGLAVNTGELFF
TRBV9	TRBD2	TRBJ2-7	CASSVGGGEQYF
TRBV9	NA	TRBJ1-1	CASSVGRRNTEAFF
TRBV13	TRBD1	TRBJ2-7	CASSPTRRGRAYEQYF
TRBV5-1	NA	TRBJ2-7	CASSPEGGQSYEQYF
TRBV6-1	TRBD1	TRBJ2-5	CASSKRDRGRETQYF
TRBV7-2	NA	TRBJ1-5	CASSLSRDRNQPQHF
TRBV5-4	NA	TRBJ1-5	CASSPGAEGQPQHF
TRBV7-3	NA	TRBJ2-1	CASSFYSGSYNEQFF
TRBV19	TRBD2	TRBJ2-5	CASRPGLAASQETQYF
TRBV4-3	TRBD1	TRBJ1-2	CASSRGGDRANYGYTF
TRBV5-1	TRBD1	TRBJ2-7	CASSLGGQGAYEQYF
TRBV29-1	TRBD2	TRBJ2-3	CSVLAGVWDTQYF
TRBV18	TRBD2	TRBJ2-7	CASSPGTSGEQYF